This T cell receptor (beta chain) is drawn from a study of blood T cell repertoires in COVID-19. Study in general: The samples span acute and convalescent COVID-19 from the United States, Italy and Spain.

As originally analysed: Reference gene primer amplification gave estimated nucleated cell counts. The method was immunoSEQ multiplex PCR; TCRdb's version includes in-frame clones alone and lacks a portion of them. The V and J calls and the clone size are those of that table, but D and trimming were determined from the DNA. The sample consists of tens of thousands of clones, roughly 89% of them appearing once. Looked up from germline, CDR1 is LGHNA and CDR2 is YSLEER. V lost 4 bases and J lost 4; bases outside the gene matches: 15. This CDR3 region has 18 residues. The receptor's source is a woman of 80 years or more with active COVID-19. Sequenced sample: peripheral blood. The chain is built from TRBV4-3 and TRBJ2-3; 9 bases line up with TRBD1. CDR3 loop: CASSPSLRQGVRPDTQYF. CDR3 bases: TGCGCCAGCAGCCCATCACTAAGACAGGGGGTTCGCCCAGATACGCAGTATTTT.